This entry lists 20 T cell receptor beta chains sequenced from one sample in a study of regulatory T cells in long-lasting Graves disease. To make TCR beta libraries, researchers used iRepertoire HTBI primers and Arm-PCR of CDR3 regions. Via MiXCR, TCRdb re-called the multiplex PCR reads, giving one row per CDR3 protein. The profile shows 250,000 or so distinct CDR3 sequences, about 20% of them singletons. Time point described: newly diagnosed GD, antithyroid drugs for less than 3 months. RNA extracted from PBMCs served as the sequencing template. This same sample was also part of a study on T cells in Graves' hyperthyroidism and ophthalmopathy.

The starting material was peripheral blood mononuclear cells (PBMCs), obtained at new diagnosis, from a patient treated with antithyroid drugs. The source is a woman between 25 and 40 years old with Graves disease.

This clonotype was counted at least ten times. The V and J genes are TRBV6-1 and TRBJ2-7; the D call may be TRBD1 or TRBD2 (7 bases each). Trimming left V 6 bases short and J 1 base short, with 13 bases between. This CDR3 has 14 residues. Germline assignment: CDR1 MNHNS and CDR2 SASEGT. Written as DNA, the CDR3 is TGTGCCAGCAGGGCAGGGGGGGGATCCTACGAGCAGTACTTC. Amino acids: CASRAGGGSYEQYF.

This clonotype was observed many times. The rearrangement links TRBV29-1 to TRBJ1-1; 9 nucleotides align to TRBD1. The ends lost 6 bases at V and 4 bases at J; junction bases unmatched: 9. The CDR3 runs to 14 residues. Germline V gene lookup returns CDR1 SQVTM and CDR2 ANQGSEA. CDR3 bases: TGCAGCGTGACTCCGGGGACAGGGATCACTGAAGCTTTCTTT. Protein product: CSVTPGTGITEAFF.

This clonotype appeared many times. The chain uses TRBV20-1 and TRBJ2-3, with TRBD1 identical over 9 bases. The germline V gene encodes CDR1 DFQATT and CDR2 SNEGSKA (reference sequence). CDR3 length equals 12 residues. V shed 7 bases, J shed 3 bases, and the junction held 2 bases outside the gene matches. The CDR3 sequence: CSVGTGTDTQYF. The DNA for the CDR3 is TGCAGTGTGGGGACAGGGACAGATACGCAGTATTTT.

Ten or more counts support this clonotype. The rearrangement joins TRBV18 to TRBJ1-1, with unresolved D. The CDR3 has 12 residues. The germline gives CDR1 KGHSH, CDR2 LQKENI. The V end lost 6 bases, the J end lost 4 bases, and 9 bases lay between the germline ends. The CDR3 is CASSPMATEAFF. The CDR3, as DNA: TGTGCCAGCTCTCCGATGGCCACTGAAGCTTTCTTT.

The chain joins TRBV19 to TRBJ1-1, with D uncertain. CDR3 length equals 19 residues. Germline loops: CDR1 LNHDA, CDR2 SQIVND (reference sequence). The ends were cut back, 7 bases at V and 0 bases at J, with 27 bases in the middle. The CDR3 DNA reads as TGTGCCAGTAACATAAGCCCCCTGGGCCCGCGAGGCATGAACACTGAAGCTTTCTTT. Translated, it gives CASNISPLGPRGMNTEAFF.

Notes on this clonotype: A much larger clone is a single base away; this may be a read error. The chain carries TRBV6-2 or TRBV6-3 and TRBJ1-2; D ambiguous. The CDR3 has 13 residues. Germline CDR1 reads MNHEY; CDR2 reads SVGEGT. DNA for the CDR3: TGTGTCAGCAGTAACTCAGAACGGAATGGCTACACCTTC. Its translation: CVSSNSERNGYTF.

This clonotype has ten or more counts. The rearrangement joins TRBV20-1 to TRBJ2-5; 8 nucleotides match TRBD1. The junction had 5 bases not matched to a gene; V was cut back by 3 bases and J by 5 bases. This CDR3 contains 13 residues. The V gene's germline CDR1 is DFQATT and CDR2 SNEGSKA (reference sequence). Written as DNA, the CDR3 is TGCAGTGCTAGGGACAGGGTAGCGGAGACCCAGTACTTC. It translates to CSARDRVAETQYF.

This clonotype was detected ten times or more. The rearrangement uses TRBV3-1 and TRBJ2-3, with D possibly being TRBD1 (5 bases). This CDR3 contains 15 residues. V was pared by 1 base and J by 7 bases, with 15 bases between. CDR1 and CDR2 (germline): LGHDT, YNNKEL (reference sequence). CDR3 in amino acids: CASSQGQRPINTQYF. The CDR3 DNA sequence: TGTGCCAGCAGCCAAGGACAGCGTCCCATTAATACGCAGTATTTT.

This clonotype occurred many times. The V and J genes are TRBV20-1 and TRBJ2-1; 9 nucleotides align to TRBD1. This CDR3 has 14 residues. The V gene's germline CDR1 is DFQATT and CDR2 SNEGSKA (reference sequence). Trimming took 6 bases from V and 3 from J; bases not matched to a gene: 6. This CDR3 reads CSAEQGADYNEQFF. The CDR3, as DNA: TGCAGTGCCGAACAGGGGGCGGACTACAATGAGCAGTTCTTC.

This clonotype was picked up many times. The gene calls are TRBV6-1 and TRBJ2-1; D remains unclear. Germline CDR1 is MNHNS and CDR2 is SASEGT. V was pared by 1 base and J by 8 bases, with 12 bases between. This CDR3 has 14 amino acids. The CDR3 region has the DNA TGTGCCAGCAGTGAAGGGGCTGGCCGGGATGAGCAGTTCTTC. The encoded protein is CASSEGAGRDEQFF.

This clonotype was observed many times. CDR3 residues: CASSPISRNTIYF. For the CDR3, the DNA is TGTGCCAGCTCACCAATTTCCCGAAACACCATATATTTT. J is TRBJ1-3 and V is TRBV18; D unresolved. V lost 2 bases and J 5 bases, leaving 7 bases between the germline ends. The germline gives CDR1 KGHSH, CDR2 LQKENI. CDR3 length equals 13 residues.

Note on this clonotype: A far bigger clonotype differs at one base, so this is likely a read error. The chain recombines TRBV3-1 with TRBJ1-2; D gene unclear. This CDR3 region has 13 residues. The germline V gene encodes CDR1 LGHDT and CDR2 YNNKEL (reference sequence). V lost 6 bases, J lost 7 bases, and 15 bases lay in between. CDR3 sequence: CASSEITGPGYTF. CDR3 DNA: TGTGCCAGCAGTGAAATCACCGGGCCTGGCTACACCTTC.

There are many counts of this clonotype. The rearrangement uses TRBV20-1 and TRBJ2-5; 12 bases are a match to TRBD2. Germline loops: CDR1 DFQATT, CDR2 SNEGSKA (reference sequence). With 0 bases clipped from V and 5 bases from J, the junction kept 13 bases outside the gene matches. The CDR3 runs 18 residues. The CDR3 region is CSARDLASGGAVQETQYF. The CDR3 nucleotides are TGCAGTGCTAGAGATTTGGCTAGCGGGGGGGCCGTACAGGAGACCCAGTACTTC.

In this sample, this clonotype turned up many times. The CDR3 DNA is TGCAGTGCTAGAGATTTAGTCGTTCAGGGGGCAGACAATGAGCAGTTCTTC. The encoded protein is CSARDLVVQGADNEQFF. The rearrangement links TRBV20-1 to TRBJ2-1, with 8 bases that match TRBD1. V trimming: 0 bases; J trimming: 5 bases; junction bases outside the gene matches: 12. The CDR3 contains 17 residues. Germline V CDR1 and CDR2: DFQATT, SNEGSKA (reference sequence).

Note on this clonotype: The junction differs from germline at one of its ends, possibly a read error. The J gene is TRBJ1-1, the V gene TRBV6-5; D ambiguous. This CDR3 region has 12 residues. Germline V gives CDR1 MNHEY, CDR2 SVGAGI. CDR3 nucleotides: TGTGTCAGCAGTTACGGGAGCACTGAAGCTTTCTTT. Its translation: CVSSYGSTEAFF.

This clonotype was detected ten times or more. The chain recombines TRBV9 with TRBJ1-1; tentatively, D is TRBD1 (6 bases). V was cut by 2 bases and J by 0 bases, with 11 bases left in between. Looked up from germline, CDR1 is SGDLS and CDR2 is YYNGEE. The CDR3 consists of 15 residues. The CDR3 reads CASSVTDSLNTEAFF. CDR3 nucleotides: TGTGCCAGCAGCGTCACGGACAGTCTGAACACTGAAGCTTTCTTT.

This clonotype was seen repeatedly, ten times or more. This sequence joins TRBV12-3 or TRBV12-4 and TRBJ2-3, with D perhaps TRBD2 (6 bases). Trimming removed 3 bases at V and 2 bases at J, with 12 bases between. This CDR3 contains 15 residues. This chain's CDR3 is CASSFIGGPTDTQYF. In nucleotides, the CDR3 is TGTGCCAGCAGTTTTATCGGGGGACCCACAGATACGCAGTATTTT.

This clonotype was seen many times. The rearrangement links TRBV10-2 to TRBJ1-3; D possibly corresponds to TRBD1 (6 bases). This CDR3 comprises 13 residues. From germline, CDR1 is WSHSY and CDR2 SAAADI. Trimming removed 6 bases at V and 4 bases at J, with 10 bases between. CDR3 DNA: TGCGCCAGCAGCCGGACAGAAGGAAACACCATATATTTT. It specifies CASSRTEGNTIYF.

This clonotype was seen many times. The CDR3 DNA reads TGTGCCACCAGCAGAGATTCTGGGGATTTCTATGGCTACACCTTC. Its protein product is CATSRDSGDFYGYTF. The chain combines TRBV15 with TRBJ1-2; D remains ambiguous. Trimming took off 0 bases at V and 4 bases at J, with 12 bases between the two ends. Germline CDR1 LNHNV, CDR2 YYDKDF (reference sequence). CDR3 size: 15 residues. Based on the CDR3 plus reference TRBV15 and TRBJ1-2, the full variable domain is DAMVIQNPRYQVTQFGKPVTLSCSQTLNHNVMYWYQQKSSQAPKLLFHYYDKDFNNEADTPDNFQSRRPNTSFCFLDIRSPGLGDTAMYLCATSRDSGDFYGYTFGSGTRLTVV.

This clonotype showed up many times. The chain's CDR3 is CASSRRHPGGWTGELFF. CDR3 sequence (DNA): TGCGCCAGCAGCCGACGACATCCAGGGGGATGGACCGGGGAGCTGTTTTTT. The rearrangement uses TRBV5-1 and TRBJ2-2, with 7 bases fitting TRBD1. The CDR3 is 17 amino acids. Germline V CDR1 and CDR2: SGHRS, YFSETQ. The V and J ends lost 4 bases and 5 bases, in that order; junction bases with no gene match: 14.